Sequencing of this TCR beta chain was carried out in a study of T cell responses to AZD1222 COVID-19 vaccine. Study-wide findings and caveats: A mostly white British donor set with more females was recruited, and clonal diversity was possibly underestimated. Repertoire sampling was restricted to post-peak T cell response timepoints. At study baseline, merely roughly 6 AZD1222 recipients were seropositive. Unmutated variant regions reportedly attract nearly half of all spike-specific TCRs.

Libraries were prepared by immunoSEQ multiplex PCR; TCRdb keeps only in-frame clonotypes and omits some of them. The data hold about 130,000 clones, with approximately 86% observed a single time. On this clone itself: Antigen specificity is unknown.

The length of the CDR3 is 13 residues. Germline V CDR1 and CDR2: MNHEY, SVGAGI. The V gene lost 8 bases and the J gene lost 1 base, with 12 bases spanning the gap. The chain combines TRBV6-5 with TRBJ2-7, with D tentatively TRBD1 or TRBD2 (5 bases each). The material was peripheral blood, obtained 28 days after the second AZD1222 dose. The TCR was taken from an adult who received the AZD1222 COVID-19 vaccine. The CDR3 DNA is TGTGCCAGCGGACGGGACCGGTCCTACGAGCAGTACTTC. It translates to CASGRDRSYEQYF.